The entry below gives a single TCR beta chain sequence along with its context. Its antigen is currently unknown. The data were taken from a study of beta chain features in type 1 diabetes. Expressed TCRB transcripts were sequenced because the isolated RNA had all been reverse transcribed beforehand. Produced via immunoSEQ multiplex PCR; TCRdb's table is partial and in-frame only. This table has under 200,000 clones, 7% to 10% appearing once. CDR3 length: 16 amino acids. V was clipped by 0 bases and J by 13 bases; unmatched bases: 13. From germline, CDR1 is SGHRS and CDR2 YFSETQ. General study findings and limits: The study notes PCR might favor shorter templates equally in patients and controls.

The chain is built from TRBV5-1 and TRBJ2-1; the match to TRBD2 covers 10 bases. This receptor was obtained from a woman aged 18 to 35 in good health. The source material was central memory CD4+ T cells from blood. CDR3 nucleotides: TGCGCCAGCAGCTTGGGGGCTAGCGGGGGCCAACTCGGTCAGTTCTTC. Protein sequence: CASSLGASGGQLGQFF.